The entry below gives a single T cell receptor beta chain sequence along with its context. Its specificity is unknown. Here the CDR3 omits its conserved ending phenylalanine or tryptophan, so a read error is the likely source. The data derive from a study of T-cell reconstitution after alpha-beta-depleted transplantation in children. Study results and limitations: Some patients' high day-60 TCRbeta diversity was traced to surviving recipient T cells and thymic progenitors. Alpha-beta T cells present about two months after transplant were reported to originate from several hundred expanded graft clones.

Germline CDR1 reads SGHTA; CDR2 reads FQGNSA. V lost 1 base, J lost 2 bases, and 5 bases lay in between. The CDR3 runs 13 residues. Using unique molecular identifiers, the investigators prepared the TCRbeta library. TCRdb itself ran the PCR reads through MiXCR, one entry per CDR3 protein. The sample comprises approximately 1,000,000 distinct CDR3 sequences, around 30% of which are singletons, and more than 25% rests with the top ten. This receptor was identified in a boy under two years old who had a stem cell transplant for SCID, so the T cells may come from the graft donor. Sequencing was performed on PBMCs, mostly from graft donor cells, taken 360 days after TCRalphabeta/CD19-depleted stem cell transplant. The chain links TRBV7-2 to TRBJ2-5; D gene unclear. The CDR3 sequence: CASSLGAQETQYY. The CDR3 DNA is TGTGCCAGCAGCTTAGGGGCTCAAGAGACCCAGTACTAC.